The T cell receptor (beta chain) under discussion was sequenced for a study of glioma-infiltrating T cells. Amplification of TCR alpha and beta CDR3 regions from RNA used iRepertoire nested multiplex PCR. One-step reverse transcription and amplification started from approximately 100-400 ng of tissue mRNA or PBMC total RNA. TCRdb independently ran MiXCR on the multiplex PCR reads; one entry per CDR3 protein. The repertoire consists of 150,000 to 200,000 distinct CDR3 sequences, with 30% to 40% occurring once and the leading ten covering around 20%. This clonotype has ten or more counts. The sequenced material came from glioma tissue, nonneoplastic brain tissue, or PBMCs (not recorded which). The clonotype originates from a human donor with low-grade glioma or glioblastoma, undergoing nonglioma brain surgery, or in good health (not recorded which).

CDR3 in DNA: TGTGCCAGCAGCCCCGACAGGGTTCGCGGGAACGAGCAGTACTTC. It encodes CASSPDRVRGNEQYF. The V call is TRBV6-2 or TRBV6-3, the J call TRBJ2-7; tentative D call: TRBD1 (7 bases). The ends were cut back, 6 bases at V and 5 bases at J, with 20 bases in the middle. Germline assignment: CDR1 MNHEY and CDR2 SVGEGT. The CDR3 sequence is 15 residues long.